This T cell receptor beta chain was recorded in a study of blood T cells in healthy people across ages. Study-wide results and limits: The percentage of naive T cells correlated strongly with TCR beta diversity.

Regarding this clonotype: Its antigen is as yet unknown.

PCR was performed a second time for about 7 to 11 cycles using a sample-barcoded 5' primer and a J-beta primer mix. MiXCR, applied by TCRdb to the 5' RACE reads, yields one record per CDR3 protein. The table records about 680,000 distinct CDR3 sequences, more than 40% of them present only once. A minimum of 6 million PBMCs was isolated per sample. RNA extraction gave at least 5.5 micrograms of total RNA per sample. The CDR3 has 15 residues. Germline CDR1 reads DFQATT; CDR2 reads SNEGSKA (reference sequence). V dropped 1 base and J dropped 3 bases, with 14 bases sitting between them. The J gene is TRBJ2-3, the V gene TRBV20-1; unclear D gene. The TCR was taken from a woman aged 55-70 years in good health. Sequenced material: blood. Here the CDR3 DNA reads TGCAGTGCTAGAGGAAGCCGACGGTTAACAGATACGCAGTATTTT. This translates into CSARGSRRLTDTQYF.